The present T cell receptor beta chain was sequenced within a study of blood T cells in healthy people across ages. Points from the study as a whole: Estimates of total diversity, which came from one million sequenced T cells, were considered to be underestimates.

Every participating donor contributed approximately 9.5 milliliters of peripheral blood through a draw. A J-beta primer mix and a sample-barcoded 5' primer were used in a second PCR of roughly 6 to 12 cycles. MiXCR was run by TCRdb on the 5' RACE reads, yielding one entry per CDR3 protein. The sample contains some 690,000 distinct CDR3 sequences, about 24% of which appear only once. Germline-derived CDR1 and CDR2 are DFQATT and SNEGSKA (reference sequence). The CDR3 contains 15 residues. V lost 2 bases, J lost 2 bases, and 13 bases lay in between. A note on this clonotype: Its antigen is still unknown.

Sequences were obtained from blood. This receptor was obtained from a man between 65 and 85 years old in good health. V usage is TRBV20-1 and J usage is TRBJ2-1; the D gene could be TRBD1 or TRBD2 (5 bases each). CDR3 nucleotide sequence: TGCAGTGCTAGACCCCGAGGGGCTACCTACAATGAGCAGTTCTTC. Amino acids: CSARPRGATYNEQFF.